The TCR beta chain under discussion was sequenced for a study of T cell responses to AZD1222 COVID-19 vaccine. Libraries were prepared by immunoSEQ multiplex PCR; TCRdb keeps only in-frame clonotypes and omits some of them. The sample consists of 130,000 to 150,000 clones, roughly 91% of them appearing once. Trimming removed 3 bases from V and 7 bases from J; junction bases left unmatched: 8. The length of the CDR3 is 15 residues. Germline V gene lookup returns CDR1 SGHRS and CDR2 YFSETQ. The TCR comes from an adult in good health. V and J are TRBV5-1 and TRBJ2-7, with TRBD2 matching 12 bases. Sequences were derived from peripheral blood, sampled on day 0 of AZD1222 vaccination. The chain's CDR3 is CASSSGLAGLGEQYF. CDR3 nucleotides: TGCGCCAGCAGCTCTGGACTAGCGGGACTGGGTGAGCAGTACTTC. The full variable domain, completed using reference TRBV5-1 and TRBJ2-7, is KAGVTQTPRYLIKTRGQQVTLSCSPISGHRSVSWYQQTPGQGLQFLFEYFSETQRNKGNFPGRFSGRQFSNSRSEMNVSTLELGDSALYLCASSSGLAGLGEQYFGPGTRLTVT.